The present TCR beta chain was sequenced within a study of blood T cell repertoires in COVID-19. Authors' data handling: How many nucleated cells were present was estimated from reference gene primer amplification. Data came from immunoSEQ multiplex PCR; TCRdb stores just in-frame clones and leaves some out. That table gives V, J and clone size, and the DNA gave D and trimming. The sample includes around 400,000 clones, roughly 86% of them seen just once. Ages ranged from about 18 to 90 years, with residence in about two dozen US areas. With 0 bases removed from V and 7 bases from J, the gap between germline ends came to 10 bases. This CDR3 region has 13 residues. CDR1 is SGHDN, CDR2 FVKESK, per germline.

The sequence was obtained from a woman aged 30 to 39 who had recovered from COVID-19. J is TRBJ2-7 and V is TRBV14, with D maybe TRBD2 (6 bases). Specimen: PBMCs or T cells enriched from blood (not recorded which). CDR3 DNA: TGTGCCAGCAGCCAAGATCTCGGAGGGGAGCAGTACTTC. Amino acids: CASSQDLGGEQYF.